The following is a T cell receptor beta chain sequence with its context. These data come from a study of T-cell reconstitution after alpha-beta-depleted transplantation in children. TCRbeta library construction was performed incorporating unique molecular identifiers. TCRdb re-called the PCR reads through MiXCR, storing one row per CDR3 protein. Of hundreds of thousands of distinct CDR3 sequences in the sample, about 16% were seen once. V shed 2 bases and J shed 0 bases, with 26 bases lying between them. The CDR3 has 21 residues. CDR1 is SGHVT, CDR2 SQSDAQ, per germline. The chain carries TRBV7-4 and TRBJ1-5; a possible D gene is TRBD1 (5 bases). The sequence was obtained from a male patient between 5 and 17 years old who had a stem cell transplant for acute lymphoblastic leukemia, so the T cells may come from the graft donor. The sequencing here drew on PBMCs, mostly from graft donor cells, taken 360 days after TCRalphabeta/CD19-depleted stem cell transplant. CDR3 sequence: CASSLRPGNFKYGYSNQPQHF. In nucleotides, the CDR3 is TGTGCCAGCAGCTTACGGCCAGGGAATTTTAAATATGGGTATAGCAATCAGCCCCAGCATTTT.